This T cell receptor beta chain stems from a study of blood T cell repertoires in COVID-19 (dated by TCRdb to 2018 to 2021). The study in broad terms: Samples from collaborators originated in the United States, Italy and Spain and spanned both the acute and convalescent phases of COVID-19. Samples were obtained from the ongoing ImmuneRACE study (first 160 participants) and from over a thousand subjects provided by 6 global collaborators. Subjects who had been exposed to COVID-19, were actively infected with it, or had recovered from it provided the deeply sampled blood TCRbeta repertoires that made up the dataset. Where HLA class I and class II types were available, the types were taken from metadata supplied by the sample provider, not from assay-based typing. The material from the prospective study consisted of cDNA or gDNA derived from T cells, B-cell-depleted T cells, or PBMCs. Nearly every sample came with metadata listing a de-identified subject ID, COVID-19 status, age in years and sex. A freely available public database, intended as a resource for researchers studying the immune response to SARS-CoV-2, is where the repertoires were released. Results and caveats for the whole study, not just this receptor: The quantity of clinical and demographic metadata differed by source and by participant and was supplied without curation.

Enrolling through a virtual design, the prospective study's participants ranged in age from roughly 18 to 89 years and lived across around 25 United States geographic areas. In the prospective study, participants were assigned to cohorts based on the clinical history participants reported in a screening survey and a study questionnaire. For ImmuneRACE Cohort 3, a participant was defined as recovered based on two consecutive negative NP/OP PCR tests, clearance by a healthcare professional, or resolution of symptoms. In the prospective study, mobile phlebotomists collected whole blood, serum and a nasopharyngeal or oropharyngeal swab from each participant. Over a roughly 2-month period, participants in the prospective study had the option of providing additional blood draws and questionnaires. Prospective study blood samples were shipped either frozen or at room temperature before DNA extraction.

TCRbeta CDR3 regions were amplified from genomic DNA by means of the immunoSEQ Assay, a bias-controlled multiplex PCR. As for the authors' bioinformatics: The number of nucleated cells in each sample was estimated from the amplification of reference gene primers within the assay. To quantify the absolute abundance of each unique TCRbeta CDR3 rearrangement, sequence reads were collapsed and filtered. For each sample, productive Simpson clonality was calculated as the square root of Simpson's diversity index over productive rearrangements. TCRdb took over this immuneACCESS table, retaining in-frame rearrangements with V and J assigned. Such tables are incomplete; in checked studies, under half of the missing clones stem from an unresolved V gene, and the remainder is unexplained. From that table come the V and J calls and clone size; the DNA was used to work out D and trimming. The sample table contains about 350,000 clones; only one count was recorded for roughly 87% of them. The ten largest clonotypes hold 1% of the sample.

This clone was picked up one time. The antigen it recognizes is unknown. One base away there is no much larger clone; base qualities are not given. This TCR came from a woman in her twenties or thirties who had recovered from COVID-19. Sequenced sample: PBMCs or T cells enriched from blood (not recorded which).

CDR3 loop: CASSVLDRVFNSYGYTF. The DNA reads TGTGCCAGCAGCGTACTCGACAGGGTTTTTAATAGCTATGGCTACACCTTC. The sequence joins TRBV9 to TRBJ1-2, and 7 junction bases match TRBD1. V ends up 1 base short and J 4 bases short, with an unmatched junction base count of 13. The cysteine opens and the phenylalanine closes a CDR3 of 17 amino acids. Solely the CDR3 DNA is kept, with 51 bases framed from the first base. The germline V gene yields SGDLS for CDR1 and YYNGEE for CDR2.